The 2 T cell receptor beta chains below all came from one sample that was sequenced in a study of blood T cells in healthy people across ages. For the second PCR, which ran for roughly 7 to 11 cycles, a sample-barcoded 5' primer and a J-beta primer mix were used. TCRdb re-called the 5' RACE reads with MiXCR, one entry per CDR3 protein. The sample lists a few hundred thousand distinct CDR3 sequences, approximately 27% seen once, with about 18% in the top ten. Sequenced: blood. The receptors come from a woman aged 70 to 79 in good health.

This sequence joins TRBV20-1 and TRBJ2-1, with 9 positions matching TRBD2. The J call may not be correct, given that the DNA end is closer to TRBJ2-7. Germline V gene lookup returns CDR1 DFQATT and CDR2 SNEGSKA (reference sequence). This CDR3 comprises 13 residues. CDR3 amino acids: CSAQRGVAYEQYF. CDR3 sequence (DNA): TGCAGTGCCCAGCGGGGGGTCGCCTACGAGCAGTACTTC.

This chain connects TRBV20-1 to TRBJ2-5; possible D gene TRBD2, 7 bases. Per the germline V gene, CDR1 is DFQATT and CDR2 is SNEGSKA (reference sequence). With 5 bases removed from V and 1 base from J, the gap between germline ends came to 11 bases. The CDR3 covers 13 residues. The CDR3 reads CSAHRGAQETQYF. The CDR3 DNA reads as TGCAGTGCTCATCGGGGGGCCCAAGAGACCCAGTACTTC.